One and the same sample provided the 18 T cell receptor beta chains below, sequenced in a study of shared clonotypes between healthy human individuals (TCRdb year 2020). The receptor library was made with the immunoSEQ multiplex PCR assay. This immuneACCESS table, as held by TCRdb, lists in-frame sequences with V and J called but not all clones. Of the missing ones, under half trace to an unresolved V gene in checked studies; the others have no known cause. The sample yields some 2,100,000 clones; more than 85% were counted once. The ten largest clonotypes hold over 1.5% of the sample. CD8 naive samples consisted of CD45RO-negative cells that were positively selected for CCR7, yielding a CD45RA+CCR7+ population without TemRA cells. The sequenced sample was naive CD8+ T cells from PBMCs. The sample's cell subset or site label, in plain terms: CD45RA+CCR7+. The receptor set was obtained from a man between 18 and 29 years old in good health. Some clones in this sample may be carry-over from other donors' samples.

The J gene is TRBJ2-1, the V gene TRBV7-9; D is uncertain. The CDR3 spans 12 residues. Germline V gene lookup returns CDR1 SEHNR and CDR2 FQNEAQ (reference sequence). V was pared by 3 bases and J by 10 bases, with 10 bases between. CDR3 sequence (DNA): TGTGCCAGCAGCTTGGCCCGTAAAGAGCAGTTCTTC. This sequence encodes CASSLARKEQFF.

Worth noting for this clone: This CDR3 is also generated by other DNA sequences in the sample. The chain employs TRBV6-6 and TRBJ1-3; no firm D call. The CDR3 is made up of 12 amino acids. The V gene lost 2 bases and the J gene lost 3 bases, with 2 bases spanning the gap. Germline V gene data show CDR1 as MNHNY and CDR2 as SVGAGI (reference sequence). For the CDR3, the DNA is TGTGCCAGCAGTTACAGTGGAAACACCATATATTTT. Translation gives CASSYSGNTIYF.

The rearrangement joins TRBV13 to TRBJ2-7; 7 nucleotides align to TRBD2. Trimming removed 7 bases from V and 0 bases from J; junction bases left unmatched: 6. This CDR3 is built from 14 residues. Per germline, CDR1 PRHDT and CDR2 FYEKMQ (reference sequence). The CDR3 here is CASIPSGISYEQYF. The CDR3 region has the DNA TGTGCCAGCATCCCTAGCGGAATCTCCTACGAGCAGTACTTC.

V is TRBV5-6 and J is TRBJ2-3; 8 bases agree with TRBD2. CDR3 length equals 15 residues. Germline V CDR1 and CDR2: SGHDT, YYEEEE. V lost 3 bases, J lost 2 bases, and 5 bases stayed unmatched. The CDR3 region is CASSSPGLDTDTQYF. The CDR3 coding sequence is TGTGCCAGCAGCTCCCCGGGACTAGACACAGATACGCAGTATTTT.

The chain has TRBV27 and TRBJ2-3; D possibly corresponds to TRBD1 (6 bases). V dropped 6 bases and J dropped 4 bases, with 17 bases sitting between them. The CDR3 contains 15 residues. Germline V CDR1 and CDR2: MNHEY, SMNVEV (reference sequence). The CDR3 region is CASSLVGGEADTQYF. DNA of the CDR3: TGTGCCAGCAGCCTCGTTGGGGGCGAGGCAGATACGCAGTATTTT.

The V and J genes are TRBV2 and TRBJ2-1; 10 bases line up with TRBD2. The ends lost 5 bases at V and 2 bases at J; junction bases unmatched: 6. The CDR3 is 16 residues long. Germline CDR1 and CDR2: SNHLY and FYNNEI. As DNA, the CDR3 is TGTGCCAGCAGTATTACTAGCGGGGCGACCTACAATGAGCAGTTCTTC. It yields the protein CASSITSGATYNEQFF. Complete variable domain (other parts from reference TRBV2 and TRBJ2-1): EPEVTQTPSHQVTQMGQEVILRCVPISNHLYFYWYRQILGQKVEFLVSFYNNEISEKSEIFDDQFSVERPDGSNFTLKIRSTKLEDSAMYFCASSITSGATYNEQFFGPGTRLTVL.

This chain connects TRBV11-3 to TRBJ2-1; 8 nucleotides line up with TRBD2. The CDR3 is made up of 15 amino acids. Germline-derived CDR1 and CDR2 are SGHNT and YENEEA. V lost 3 bases, J lost 6 bases, and 7 bases stayed unmatched. The CDR3 region is CASSFRLAGTNEQFF. The CDR3 DNA sequence: TGTGCCAGCAGCTTTAGGCTAGCGGGCACCAATGAGCAGTTCTTC.

The genes are TRBV20-1 and TRBJ2-1; a possible D gene is TRBD2 (6 bases). V lost 5 bases to trimming and J lost 10 bases, with 9 bases between them. Germline V gene lookup returns CDR1 DFQATT and CDR2 SNEGSKA (reference sequence). This CDR3 spans 10 amino acids. The CDR3 DNA reads as TGCAGTGCTCGACTAGAGGAGCAGTTCTTC. This gives the protein CSARLEEQFF.

The V gene is TRBV9, the J gene TRBJ2-7, with D possibly TRBD1 on 6 matching bases. The CDR3 loop spans 15 amino acids. V lost 0 bases and J 2 bases, leaving 12 bases between the germline ends. Germline V gene lookup returns CDR1 SGDLS and CDR2 YYNGEE. The CDR3 DNA sequence: TGTGCCAGCAGCGTAGCTGAGGGACAAGCCTACGAGCAGTACTTC. Encoded protein: CASSVAEGQAYEQYF. The full variable domain, completed using reference TRBV9 and TRBJ2-7, is DSGVTQTPKHLITATGQRVTLRCSPRSGDLSVYWYQQSLDQGLQFLIQYYNGEERAKGNILERFSAQQFPDLHSELNLSSLELGDSALYFCASSVAEGQAYEQYFGPGTRLTVT.

The chain combines TRBV4-2 with TRBJ2-1, with 10 bases fitting TRBD2. J gave up 1 base and V 4 bases, and 4 bases lay outside the gene matches. CDR1 and CDR2 from the germline V gene are LGHNA and YNFKEQ. This CDR3 spans 16 amino acids. Here the CDR3 reads CASSPLAGVSYNEQFF. The CDR3, as DNA: TGTGCCAGCAGCCCGCTAGCGGGAGTTTCCTACAATGAGCAGTTCTTC.

Of note for this clone: Additional DNA sequences in this sample encode the identical CDR3. The chain carries TRBV14 and TRBJ2-7; D gene uncertain. The CDR3 is 13 residues long. The germline V gene encodes CDR1 SGHDN and CDR2 FVKESK. V lost 0 bases to trimming and J lost 4 bases, with 7 bases between them. CDR3 protein: CASSQERNYEQYF. Here the CDR3 DNA reads TGTGCCAGCAGCCAAGAGAGGAATTACGAGCAGTACTTC.

This rearrangement joins TRBV27 to TRBJ2-5; D possibly matches TRBD1 or TRBD2 (5 bases each). This CDR3 region has 13 residues. Between the trimmed V and J ends, which lost 6 bases and 7 bases, there was a span of 15 bases. In germline, CDR1 is MNHEY, CDR2 SMNVEV (reference sequence). The CDR3 spells CASSPGAFGTQYF. CDR3 in DNA: TGTGCCAGCAGCCCCGGGGCCTTCGGGACCCAGTACTTC.

The V call is TRBV9, the J call TRBJ2-1, with 7 bases lining up with TRBD2. The germline gives CDR1 SGDLS, CDR2 YYNGEE. With 0 bases clipped from V and 2 bases from J, the junction kept 5 bases outside the gene matches. This CDR3 spans 16 amino acids. The CDR3 DNA is TGTGCCAGCAGCGTAGGTATAGGACTAGCCTACAATGAGCAGTTCTTC. It codes for CASSVGIGLAYNEQFF.

Remarks on this clone: Other DNA sequences within the sample encode an identical CDR3. This sequence joins TRBV7-8 and TRBJ2-7; TRBD2 might be the D (6 bases). CDR1 SGHVS and CDR2 FQNEAQ come from the germline V gene. This CDR3 region has 12 residues. The V and J ends lost 1 base and 5 bases respectively, with 6 bases between them. The CDR3 sequence: CASSLGGDEQYF. In DNA, the CDR3 is TGTGCCAGCAGCTTAGGCGGGGACGAGCAGTACTTC.

J is TRBJ2-7 and V is TRBV6-5; possible D gene TRBD2, 7 bases. V was trimmed by 6 bases and J by 8 bases, leaving 23 bases between them. CDR1 MNHEY and CDR2 SVGAGI come from the germline V gene. The CDR3 is 15 amino acids. The CDR3 here is CASSLYEGGGNKQYF. CDR3 in DNA: TGTGCCAGCAGCCTCTACGAGGGGGGGGGCAACAAGCAGTACTTC.

This clone was picked up one time. The chain is built from TRBV5-4 and TRBJ1-2, with D perhaps TRBD1 (5 bases). V shed 3 bases and J shed 4 bases, with 10 bases lying between them. The V gene's germline CDR1 is SGHNT and CDR2 YYREEE (reference sequence). The CDR3 contains 13 residues. CDR3 in amino acids: CASSSVQGYGYTF. In DNA, the CDR3 is TGTGCCAGCAGCTCGGTGCAGGGCTATGGCTACACCTTC.

As regards this clone: Other DNA sequences in this specimen translate into the identical CDR3. V usage is TRBV29-1 and J usage is TRBJ2-7; perhaps TRBD2 as D (5 bases). Germline V gene lookup returns CDR1 SQVTM and CDR2 ANQGSEA. The CDR3 length is 13 residues. Trimming stripped 4 bases from V and 4 bases from J, with 14 bases between. CDR3 residues: CSVVPGGRYEQYF. The DNA of the CDR3 is TGCAGCGTTGTGCCTGGCGGGCGATACGAGCAGTACTTC.

This chain links TRBV2 with TRBJ1-3; the D gene is possibly TRBD1 (6 bases). This CDR3 is 17 amino acids long. Germline assignment: CDR1 SNHLY and CDR2 FYNNEI. Trimming left V 3 bases short and J 0 bases short, with 15 bases between. The CDR3 DNA reads as TGTGCCAGCAGTGAGGGAAACAGGGTCCACTCTGGAAACACCATATATTTT. This codes for CASSEGNRVHSGNTIYF.